A selection of T cell receptor beta chains follows, all from one sample in a study of blood T cell repertoires in COVID-19. Sequenced by immunoSEQ multiplex PCR; TCRdb stores in-frame clones only, minus some. The sample includes 150,000 or so clones, around 88% of them seen just once. Input material: peripheral blood. The receptors come from a human donor in a cohort sampled during active COVID-19. The CDR3 runs from the conserved cysteine through the conserved F or W. A D gene is named only where the DNA matches it firmly. Clone size is shown for a subset of rows, as once, few, many or a class of expanded clone.

v_gene	d_gene	j_gene	abundance	CDR3aa	CDR3nt
TRBV11-2	NA	TRBJ1-2	NA	CASSLGPSRPYGYTF	TGTGCCAGCAGCTTAGGCCCCTCGAGGCCCTATGGCTACACCTTC
TRBV9	NA	TRBJ2-3	NA	CASSAKQGIVDTQYF	TGTGCCAGCAGCGCAAAACAGGGAATTGTAGATACGCAGTATTTT
TRBV4-3	NA	TRBJ1-6	NA	CASSQLAGGSYNSPLHF	TGCGCCAGCAGCCAACTGGCGGGGGGGTCCTATAATTCACCCCTCCACTTT
TRBV4-3	TRBD1	TRBJ1-1	NA	CASSQQQGVTEAFF	TGCGCCAGCAGCCAGCAACAGGGGGTTACTGAAGCTTTCTTT
TRBV28	TRBD2	TRBJ2-3	NA	CASSLEAGGLYTQYF	TGTGCCAGCAGTTTAGAAGCGGGGGGGCTCTATACGCAGTATTTT
TRBV24-1	TRBD1	TRBJ2-7	NA	CATSEPTGDEQYF	TGTGCCACCAGTGAACCGACAGGGGACGAGCAGTACTTC
TRBV29-1	TRBD1	TRBJ2-7	NA	CSVDPAGQGEQYF	TGCAGCGTCGACCCGGCCGGACAGGGCGAACAGTACTTC
TRBV11-3	TRBD1	TRBJ2-5	NA	CASSYRQGMETQYF	TGTGCCAGCAGCTACCGACAGGGGATGGAGACCCAGTACTTC
TRBV3-1/TRBV3-2	NA	TRBJ2-6	few	CASSQPGDFSGANVLTF	TGTGCCAGCAGCCAACCGGGGGACTTCTCTGGGGCCAACGTCCTGACTTTC
TRBV21-1	NA	TRBJ2-7	NA	CASSKRGRAHEQYF	TGTGCCAGCAGCAAAAGGGGCAGGGCCCACGAGCAGTACTTC
TRBV4-1	NA	TRBJ2-7	NA	CASSQEPTGSYEQYF	TGCGCCAGCAGCCAAGAACCCACAGGGTCCTACGAGCAGTACTTC
TRBV5-6	TRBD1	TRBJ1-4	NA	CASSSRAGGITTNEKLFF	TGTGCCAGCAGCTCGCGGGCAGGGGGGATAACAACTAATGAAAAACTGTTTTTT
TRBV7-2	TRBD2	TRBJ2-3	NA	CASSLQRGSTDTQYF	TGTGCCAGCAGCTTACAGCGGGGGAGCACAGATACGCAGTATTTT
TRBV24-1	NA	TRBJ1-4	once	CATSSRHGEKLFF	TGTGCCACCAGTAGCAGGCATGGTGAAAAACTGTTTTTT
TRBV4-1	TRBD2	TRBJ2-6	NA	CASSQATSGRAGANVLTF	TGCGCCAGCAGCCAGGCGACTAGCGGGAGGGCTGGGGCCAACGTCCTGACTTTC
TRBV5-8	NA	TRBJ1-6	once	CASSSNSGYNSPLHF	TGTGCCAGCAGCTCCAATTCGGGCTATAATTCACCCCTCCACTTT
TRBV13	TRBD2	TRBJ2-1	once	CASSQLAASSISPGREFF	TGTGCCAGCAGCCAACTAGCGGCTTCCTCCATTTCGCCGGGAAGGGAGTTCTTC
TRBV5-6	TRBD2	TRBJ2-7	NA	CASSIGAGGEQYF	TGTGCCAGCAGCATAGGCGCGGGAGGCGAGCAGTACTTC
TRBV3-1/TRBV3-2	TRBD1	TRBJ2-7	NA	CASSQQGTGGYEQYF	TGTGCCAGCAGCCAGCAGGGGACAGGAGGCTACGAGCAGTACTTC
TRBV24-1	NA	TRBJ2-7	NA	CATSERGYSGEQYF	TGTGCCACCAGTGAAAGGGGGTACAGTGGCGAGCAGTACTTC
TRBV5-4	NA	TRBJ2-5	NA	CASSLRQQETQYF	TGTGCCAGCAGCTTGAGACAGCAAGAGACCCAGTACTTC
TRBV7-2	TRBD2	TRBJ2-7	NA	CASSLEGLAATGEQYF	TGTGCCAGCAGCTTGGAGGGACTAGCGGCAACTGGGGAGCAGTACTTC
TRBV2	NA	TRBJ1-1	NA	CASARERDTEAFF	TGTGCCAGCGCGAGGGAACGGGACACTGAAGCTTTCTTT
TRBV9	NA	TRBJ2-7	NA	CASSVESGPPYEQYF	TGTGCCAGCAGCGTAGAATCAGGGCCCCCCTACGAGCAGTACTTC
TRBV19	TRBD1	TRBJ1-2	NA	CASSIEGQGAGGYTF	TGTGCCAGTAGTATAGAGGGACAGGGGGCCGGAGGCTACACCTTC
TRBV6-6	TRBD1	TRBJ2-2	NA	CASSRGPNTGELFF	TGTGCCAGCTCCAGGGGGCCAAACACCGGGGAGCTGTTTTTT
TRBV28	NA	TRBJ1-1	NA	CASVPTRMNTEAFF	TGTGCCAGCGTACCAACGAGAATGAACACTGAAGCTTTCTTT
TRBV28	NA	TRBJ1-3	NA	CASRFRGTGNTIYF	TGTGCCAGCAGGTTTCGGGGAACTGGAAACACCATATATTTT
TRBV6-4	NA	TRBJ2-1	NA	CASRLSGNNEQFF	TGTGCCAGCAGACTTAGCGGAAACAATGAGCAGTTCTTC
TRBV27	TRBD1	TRBJ1-2	NA	CASIKTWPGQVGYGYTF	TGTGCCAGCATCAAAACCTGGCCGGGACAGGTGGGGTATGGCTACACCTTC
TRBV19	NA	TRBJ1-6	NA	CASKQGRHLHF	TGTGCCAGTAAACAGGGAAGACACCTCCACTTT
TRBV9	NA	TRBJ1-2	NA	CASSVGPETAYGYTF	TGTGCCAGCAGCGTAGGTCCGGAGACAGCATATGGCTACACCTTC
TRBV11-3	NA	TRBJ2-6	NA	CASSSSSSGANVLTF	TGTGCCAGCAGCTCATCCAGCTCTGGGGCCAACGTCCTGACTTTC
TRBV6-5	NA	TRBJ1-4	NA	CASSQPFGGNEKLFF	TGTGCCAGCAGTCAGCCTTTCGGGGGAAACGAAAAACTGTTTTTT
TRBV11-2	NA	TRBJ1-1	NA	CASSFPGGTEAFF	TGTGCCAGCAGTTTTCCTGGGGGGACTGAAGCTTTCTTT
TRBV11-3	TRBD2	TRBJ2-7	NA	CASSAPLAGRSYEQYF	TGTGCCAGCAGCGCGCCACTAGCGGGAAGATCCTACGAGCAGTACTTC
TRBV28	NA	TRBJ2-5	NA	CASEPASRGETQYF	TGTGCCAGTGAACCTGCCTCCCGGGGGGAGACCCAGTACTTC
TRBV7-3	NA	TRBJ2-1	NA	CASSPSGLNEQFF	TGTGCCAGCAGCCCCTCGGGGTTGAATGAGCAGTTCTTC
TRBV13	NA	TRBJ2-1	once	CASSLAAGLPYNEQFF	TGTGCCAGCAGCTTAGCCGCGGGACTTCCCTACAATGAGCAGTTCTTC
TRBV11-1	TRBD2	TRBJ2-7	NA	CASSVTSGIFHEQYF	TGTGCCAGCAGCGTGACTAGCGGGATTTTCCACGAGCAGTACTTC